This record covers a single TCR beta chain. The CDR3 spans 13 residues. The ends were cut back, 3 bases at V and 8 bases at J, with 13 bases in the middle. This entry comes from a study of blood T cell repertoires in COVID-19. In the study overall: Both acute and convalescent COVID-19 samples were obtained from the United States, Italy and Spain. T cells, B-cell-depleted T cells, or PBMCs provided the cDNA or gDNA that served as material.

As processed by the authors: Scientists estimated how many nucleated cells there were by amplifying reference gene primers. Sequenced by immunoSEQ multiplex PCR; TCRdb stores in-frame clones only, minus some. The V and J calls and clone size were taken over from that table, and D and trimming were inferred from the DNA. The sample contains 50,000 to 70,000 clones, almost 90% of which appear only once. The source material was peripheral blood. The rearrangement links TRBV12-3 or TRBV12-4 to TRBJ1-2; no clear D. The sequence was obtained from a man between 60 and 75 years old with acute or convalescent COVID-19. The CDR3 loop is CASSFEAALGYTF. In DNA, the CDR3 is TGTGCCAGCAGTTTCGAGGCGGCCTTGGGCTACACCTTC.